These T cell receptor beta chains were read from a single sample in a study of blood T cell repertoires in COVID-19. Assay: immunoSEQ multiplex PCR; the TCRdb copy retains only in-frame clones and omits some. The sample shows some 300,000 clones, almost 90% of them seen only once. Material: peripheral blood. The origin of the receptors is a woman in her thirties or forties with COVID-19, enrolled during active disease. Both conserved end residues are part of each CDR3. Each record gives: J gene, clone size, V gene, D gene, CDR3 protein. The D gene is left open where the match is weak. The size field is filled for only some rows; it gives once, few, many or a size class.

j_gene: TRBJ2-3; abundance: .; v_gene: TRBV27; d_gene: .; CDR3aa: CASTPFGQGATDTQYF
j_gene: TRBJ1-2; abundance: .; v_gene: TRBV23-1; d_gene: .; CDR3aa: CASSQSSGYTF
j_gene: TRBJ2-2; abundance: .; v_gene: TRBV5-1; d_gene: .; CDR3aa: CASSAGQISNTGELFF
j_gene: TRBJ2-3; abundance: .; v_gene: TRBV4-1; d_gene: TRBD1; CDR3aa: CASSQDETKGATDTQYF
j_gene: TRBJ2-1; abundance: .; v_gene: TRBV5-1; d_gene: TRBD2; CDR3aa: CASSLRGDGDEQFF
j_gene: TRBJ2-3; abundance: .; v_gene: TRBV27; d_gene: TRBD2; CDR3aa: CASSPRTSGRWIPDTQYF
j_gene: TRBJ2-1; abundance: .; v_gene: TRBV5-4; d_gene: .; CDR3aa: CASSFLRQTSYNEQFF
j_gene: TRBJ1-1; abundance: .; v_gene: TRBV19; d_gene: TRBD1; CDR3aa: CASRPSWGQMNTEAFF
j_gene: TRBJ2-2; abundance: .; v_gene: TRBV18; d_gene: .; CDR3aa: CASSPDRLDLFSDTGELFF
j_gene: TRBJ1-2; abundance: .; v_gene: TRBV5-6; d_gene: .; CDR3aa: CASSLDPEGTGYGYTF
j_gene: TRBJ2-7; abundance: few; v_gene: TRBV6-5; d_gene: .; CDR3aa: CASWASATYEQYF
j_gene: TRBJ2-7; abundance: .; v_gene: TRBV9; d_gene: .; CDR3aa: CASSVGSGAPTFYEQYF
j_gene: TRBJ2-6; abundance: .; v_gene: TRBV4-3; d_gene: TRBD1; CDR3aa: CASSQEGQGSGANVLTF
j_gene: TRBJ2-2; abundance: .; v_gene: TRBV5-1; d_gene: .; CDR3aa: CASGRDITGELFF
j_gene: TRBJ1-4; abundance: .; v_gene: TRBV28; d_gene: TRBD1; CDR3aa: CASSPGQGLQQWEKLFF
j_gene: TRBJ2-7; abundance: .; v_gene: TRBV11-3; d_gene: TRBD1; CDR3aa: CASSPGQGRSYEQYF
j_gene: TRBJ1-1; abundance: .; v_gene: TRBV5-1; d_gene: TRBD1; CDR3aa: CASSPQGARTEAFF
j_gene: TRBJ1-3; abundance: .; v_gene: TRBV28; d_gene: .; CDR3aa: CASSSQGSGPPSGNTIYF
j_gene: TRBJ2-1; abundance: .; v_gene: TRBV28; d_gene: .; CDR3aa: CAIRGGNEQFF
j_gene: TRBJ2-4; abundance: .; v_gene: TRBV27; d_gene: TRBD2; CDR3aa: CASSLSPLAGAKNIQYF
j_gene: TRBJ1-1; abundance: .; v_gene: TRBV28; d_gene: TRBD1; CDR3aa: CASSRGQGSGYAFF
j_gene: TRBJ1-2; abundance: .; v_gene: TRBV6-6; d_gene: .; CDR3aa: CASSPGRGASYYGYTF
j_gene: TRBJ2-7; abundance: .; v_gene: TRBV5-1; d_gene: .; CDR3aa: CASSGDRLGGEQYF
j_gene: TRBJ1-3; abundance: .; v_gene: TRBV28; d_gene: TRBD1; CDR3aa: CASSPPGQESGNTIYF
j_gene: TRBJ2-7; abundance: .; v_gene: TRBV12-3/TRBV12-4; d_gene: .; CDR3aa: CASSFAGTYEQYF
j_gene: TRBJ2-3; abundance: .; v_gene: TRBV18; d_gene: TRBD2; CDR3aa: CASSPRTSGTTWGTDTQYF
j_gene: TRBJ1-4; abundance: .; v_gene: TRBV27; d_gene: .; CDR3aa: CASSSLGGASNEKLFF
j_gene: TRBJ2-1; abundance: .; v_gene: TRBV9; d_gene: TRBD1; CDR3aa: CASSVDAGQGYFHEQFF
j_gene: TRBJ2-1; abundance: .; v_gene: TRBV5-1; d_gene: .; CDR3aa: CASSIRSILPYNEQFF
j_gene: TRBJ2-2; abundance: .; v_gene: TRBV5-1; d_gene: TRBD2; CDR3aa: CASSLETSGFGNTGELFF
j_gene: TRBJ1-1; abundance: .; v_gene: TRBV5-1; d_gene: .; CDR3aa: CASSLAGADTEAFF
j_gene: TRBJ1-4; abundance: .; v_gene: TRBV27; d_gene: .; CDR3aa: CASSHRQPATNEKLFF
j_gene: TRBJ2-1; abundance: .; v_gene: TRBV6-5; d_gene: .; CDR3aa: CASSYSSGSYNEQFF
j_gene: TRBJ1-5; abundance: .; v_gene: TRBV21-1; d_gene: .; CDR3aa: CASSNFKQNRIRTGPNQPQHF
j_gene: TRBJ1-1; abundance: .; v_gene: TRBV5-1; d_gene: TRBD1; CDR3aa: CASSSTGDRIHLNTEAFF
j_gene: TRBJ2-2; abundance: .; v_gene: TRBV9; d_gene: TRBD1; CDR3aa: CASSVAGGSGGELFF
j_gene: TRBJ1-1; abundance: .; v_gene: TRBV29-1; d_gene: .; CDR3aa: CSVGRNTEAFF
j_gene: TRBJ1-3; abundance: once; v_gene: TRBV5-4; d_gene: TRBD1; CDR3aa: CASSSRTGAGNTIYF
j_gene: TRBJ2-7; abundance: .; v_gene: TRBV3-1/TRBV3-2; d_gene: TRBD1; CDR3aa: CASSQAKGQGLGYEQYF
j_gene: TRBJ2-1; abundance: .; v_gene: TRBV19; d_gene: .; CDR3aa: CASSQHKGQLEGEQFF
j_gene: TRBJ2-1; abundance: .; v_gene: TRBV28; d_gene: TRBD2; CDR3aa: CASSLRLAGGDLGNEQFF
j_gene: TRBJ1-1; abundance: .; v_gene: TRBV5-1; d_gene: .; CDR3aa: CASSLLSVNTEAFF
j_gene: TRBJ1-1; abundance: .; v_gene: TRBV18; d_gene: TRBD1; CDR3aa: CASSSSGTGLLNTEAFF
j_gene: TRBJ2-7; abundance: .; v_gene: TRBV6-5; d_gene: TRBD2; CDR3aa: CASSYLSGRAGNEQYF
j_gene: TRBJ2-1; abundance: .; v_gene: TRBV6-2/TRBV6-3; d_gene: TRBD2; CDR3aa: CASSRTLLAGGRSSYNEQFF
j_gene: TRBJ2-1; abundance: .; v_gene: TRBV5-1; d_gene: .; CDR3aa: CASPVGGRNANEQFF
j_gene: TRBJ2-7; abundance: .; v_gene: TRBV7-2; d_gene: TRBD1; CDR3aa: CASSPRTGDYEQYF
j_gene: TRBJ2-1; abundance: .; v_gene: TRBV19; d_gene: .; CDR3aa: CASSIGLARPHNEQFF
j_gene: TRBJ2-3; abundance: .; v_gene: TRBV29-1; d_gene: .; CDR3aa: CSVATDLFTDTQYF
j_gene: TRBJ1-1; abundance: .; v_gene: TRBV10-3; d_gene: TRBD1; CDR3aa: CAIRGTENTEAFF
j_gene: TRBJ1-5; abundance: .; v_gene: TRBV30; d_gene: .; CDR3aa: CAWSVGGDQPQHF
j_gene: TRBJ1-1; abundance: .; v_gene: TRBV18; d_gene: TRBD1; CDR3aa: CASSLRDSNTEAFF
j_gene: TRBJ2-1; abundance: once; v_gene: TRBV29-1; d_gene: TRBD1; CDR3aa: CSVYPGQDYNEQFF
j_gene: TRBJ1-2; abundance: .; v_gene: TRBV11-1; d_gene: .; CDR3aa: CASSLVGQSYGYTF
j_gene: TRBJ2-7; abundance: .; v_gene: TRBV29-1; d_gene: .; CDR3aa: CSVPRDEQYF
j_gene: TRBJ2-7; abundance: .; v_gene: TRBV27; d_gene: TRBD2; CDR3aa: CASRGGTSGSGAYEQYF
j_gene: TRBJ1-6; abundance: .; v_gene: TRBV7-2; d_gene: .; CDR3aa: CASSSVGRGDSPLHF
j_gene: TRBJ2-2; abundance: .; v_gene: TRBV6-5; d_gene: TRBD1; CDR3aa: CASYRGERTGELFF
j_gene: TRBJ1-4; abundance: .; v_gene: TRBV5-5; d_gene: .; CDR3aa: CASSLTGWNEKLFF
j_gene: TRBJ2-3; abundance: .; v_gene: TRBV5-6; d_gene: .; CDR3aa: CASSLEQLGTDTQYF